The 20 T cell receptor beta chains below come from one sample, sequenced in a study of control samples from healthy donors and cancer patients (dated by TCRdb to 2019 to 2021). Library generation was performed with the immunoSEQ multiplex PCR assay. TCRdb limited this immuneACCESS table to in-frame rearrangements with V and J called. A share of clones is missing; checked studies link under half to unresolved V genes, and the rest is unexplained. Present in this sample are approximately 100,000 clones, 82% of which were seen just once. The top ten constitute 2% of the sample. The material sequenced was blood. These receptors came from a man aged 60 to 75 in good health.

The rearrangement uses TRBV27 and TRBJ2-3, with 9 bases lining up with TRBD2. The junction had 10 bases not matched to a gene; V was cut back by 6 bases and J by 3 bases. The length of the CDR3 is 16 residues. From germline, CDR1 is MNHEY and CDR2 SMNVEV (reference sequence). The CDR3 region has the DNA TGTGCCAGCAGGATGACCAGACTAGCGGATACAGATACGCAGTATTTT. Residues: CASRMTRLADTDTQYF.

The chain employs TRBV6-1 and TRBJ2-7; D gene uncertain. The CDR3 contains 14 residues. Germline V gene data show CDR1 as MNHNS and CDR2 as SASEGT. The V gene lost 0 bases and the J gene lost 3 bases, with 9 bases spanning the gap. Here the CDR3 reads CASSEAMGYYEQYF. The CDR3, as DNA: TGTGCCAGCAGTGAAGCAATGGGTTACTACGAGCAGTACTTC.

J is TRBJ1-6 and V is TRBV7-9, with D possibly being TRBD1 (5 bases). From germline, CDR1 is SEHNR and CDR2 FQNEAQ (reference sequence). The CDR3 extends over 18 amino acids. Trimming pared 5 bases from V and 2 bases from J, leaving 19 bases between. The chain's CDR3 is CASSQWTMAKTYNSPLHF. The CDR3 nucleotides read TGTGCCAGCAGCCAGTGGACAATGGCAAAAACCTATAATTCACCCCTCCACTTT.

The chain links TRBV11-2 to TRBJ2-3; no reliable D call. Trimming removed 3 bases at V and 7 bases at J, with 14 bases between. The germline V gene has CDR1 SGHAT and CDR2 FQNNGV. The CDR3 covers 14 residues. The CDR3 nucleotides are TGTGCCAGCAGCTTTCCTATGGCGGAACATACGCAGTATTTT. Translating gives CASSFPMAEHTQYF.

The rearrangement links TRBV7-9 to TRBJ1-2, with no clear D. Per germline, CDR1 SEHNR and CDR2 FQNEAQ (reference sequence). This CDR3 contains 13 residues. V was shortened by 2 bases and J by 3 bases, with 7 bases between the two germline ends. CDR3 coding DNA: TGTGCCAGCAGCTTATCGGTTGACTATGGCTACACCTTC. This sequence encodes CASSLSVDYGYTF.

This chain uses TRBV11-2 with TRBJ2-7, with a possible D match to TRBD2 (6 bases). Germline V lookup: CDR1 SGHAT, CDR2 FQNNGV. V lost 4 bases and J 2 bases, leaving 21 bases between the germline ends. The CDR3 has 17 residues. The CDR3 protein is CASSWGSAGSGTYEQYF. The CDR3 nucleotides are TGTGCCAGCAGCTGGGGAAGTGCGGGTAGCGGAACCTACGAGCAGTACTTC.

The V call is TRBV10-3, the J call TRBJ2-3; 14 bases agree with TRBD2. The CDR3 runs 13 residues. The germline CDR1 and CDR2 sequences are ENHRY and SYGVKD. CDR3 in DNA: TGTGGGACTAGCGGGAGGCCGAGAGATACGCAGTATTTT. Translation: CGTSGRPRDTQYF.

The chain joins TRBV2 to TRBJ1-2, with D unresolved. Trimming took off 5 bases at V and 3 bases at J, with 10 bases between the two ends. Germline loops: CDR1 SNHLY, CDR2 FYNNEI. CDR3 size: 13 residues. Here the CDR3 DNA reads TGTGCCAGCAGTCCCGATGGCGACTATGGCTACACCTTC. Translated, it gives CASSPDGDYGYTF.

The V gene is TRBV7-9, the J gene TRBJ2-7; no firm D call. This CDR3 is 13 amino acids long. Germline CDR1 is SEHNR and CDR2 is FQNEAQ (reference sequence). V dropped 4 bases and J dropped 4 bases, with 11 bases sitting between them. CDR3 bases: TGTGCCAGCAGCTACCGGTCGGATTACGAGCAGTACTTC. Encoded protein: CASSYRSDYEQYF.

This clone was detected once. This rearrangement joins TRBV19 to TRBJ2-2; D ambiguous. Deletions cut 1 base from V and 1 base from J, with 4 bases between. The CDR3 covers 14 residues. The germline V gene has CDR1 LNHDA and CDR2 SQIVND (reference sequence). CDR3 residues: CASSIARNTGELFF. The CDR3 DNA follows: TGTGCCAGTAGTATAGCAAGGAACACCGGGGAGCTGTTTTTT.

The chain joins TRBV6-5 to TRBJ2-7; perhaps D is TRBD1 or TRBD2 (5 bases each). This CDR3 is 14 amino acids long. From germline, CDR1 is MNHEY and CDR2 SVGAGI. V was shortened by 5 bases and J by 2 bases, with 13 bases between the two germline ends. CDR3 nucleotide sequence: TGTGCCAGCAGTACAACACGGGGCCCCTACGAGCAGTACTTC. It codes for CASSTTRGPYEQYF.

The gene calls are TRBV30 and TRBJ1-1, with a weak D call TRBD1 (5 bases). Trimming removed 3 bases at V and 1 base at J, with 15 bases between. Germline CDR1 and CDR2: GTSNPN and SVGIG (reference sequence). This CDR3 comprises 15 residues. CDR3 protein: CAWRNPTGSNTEAFF. Written as DNA, the CDR3 is TGTGCCTGGAGGAACCCTACAGGTTCGAACACTGAAGCTTTCTTT. Based on the CDR3 plus reference TRBV30 and TRBJ1-1, the full variable domain is SQTIHQWPATLVQPVGSPLSLECTVEGTSNPNLYWYRQAAGRGLQLLFYSVGIGQISSEVPQNLSASRPQDRQFILSSKKLLLSDSGFYLCAWRNPTGSNTEAFFGQGTRLTVV.

This clone was recorded once. The chain couples TRBV2 to TRBJ2-3; possible D gene TRBD1, 5 bases. CDR3 size: 15 residues. V dropped 4 bases and J dropped 5 bases, with 16 bases sitting between them. Germline V gives CDR1 SNHLY, CDR2 FYNNEI. The CDR3 DNA reads as TGTGCCAGCAGTGGGACACTAACCATGGGAGATACGCAGTATTTT. Its translation is CASSGTLTMGDTQYF. Complete variable domain (other parts from reference TRBV2 and TRBJ2-3): EPEVTQTPSHQVTQMGQEVILRCVPISNHLYFYWYRQILGQKVEFLVSFYNNEISEKSEIFDDQFSVERPDGSNFTLKIRSTKLEDSAMYFCASSGTLTMGDTQYFGPGTRLTVL.

This chain links TRBV28 with TRBJ2-4, with 9 bases aligning to TRBD1. The CDR3 has 14 residues. Germline V lookup: CDR1 MDHEN, CDR2 SYDVKM. J was trimmed by 6 bases and V by 5 bases; bases with no gene match: 5. The CDR3 DNA follows: TGTGCCAGCAGTCCTACAGGGGGCGGAAACATTCAGTACTTC. Protein product: CASSPTGGGNIQYF.

V and J are TRBV5-1 and TRBJ2-7; D is perhaps TRBD1 or TRBD2 (5 bases each). The CDR3 length is 14 residues. V lost 2 bases, J lost 2 bases, and 11 bases lay in between. CDR1 is SGHRS and CDR2 is YFSETQ in the germline V gene. The CDR3 sequence: CASSLVQGAYEQYF. The DNA of the CDR3 is TGCGCCAGCAGCTTAGTCCAGGGAGCCTACGAGCAGTACTTC.

This sequence joins TRBV7-9 and TRBJ1-5; no definite D call. V was cut by 5 bases and J by 2 bases, with 13 bases left in between. The germline CDR1 and CDR2 sequences are SEHNR and FQNEAQ (reference sequence). The length of the CDR3 is 15 residues. In DNA, the CDR3 is TGTGCCAGCAGCCCCCTAGGGCAGCGCAATCAGCCCCAGCATTTT. It codes for CASSPLGQRNQPQHF.

This chain's CDR3 is CAWTTGGGYTF. The CDR3 DNA reads as TGTGCCTGGACGACAGGGGGTGGCTACACCTTC. The chain has TRBV30 and TRBJ1-2; 9 bases are shared with TRBD1. The CDR3 runs to 11 residues. CDR1 and CDR2 (germline): GTSNPN, SVGIG (reference sequence). V lost 4 bases to trimming and J lost 7 bases; unmatched junction nucleotides: 1. The full variable domain, with the rest looked up from reference TRBV30 and TRBJ1-2, is SQTIHQWPATLVQPVGSPLSLECTVEGTSNPNLYWYRQAAGRGLQLLFYSVGIGQISSEVPQNLSASRPQDRQFILSSKKLLLSDSGFYLCAWTTGGGYTFGSGTRLTVV.

The rearrangement uses TRBV10-3 and TRBJ2-2; 11 bases match TRBD1. The germline V gene encodes CDR1 ENHRY and CDR2 SYGVKD. The length of the CDR3 is 19 residues. V lost 3 bases to trimming and J lost 0 bases; unmatched junction nucleotides: 9. The CDR3 DNA reads as TGTGCCATCAGTGAAAAGGACAGGGGGCTCGTTGCGAACACCGGGGAGCTGTTTTTT. This gives the protein CAISEKDRGLVANTGELFF.

V is TRBV3-1 (or the pseudogene TRBV3-2) and J is TRBJ2-7; 8 bases are a match to TRBD1. The CDR3 length is 12 residues. Germline lookup yields CDR1 LGHDT and CDR2 YNNKEL (reference sequence). V lost 11 bases to trimming and J lost 3 bases; unmatched junction nucleotides: 6. CDR3 region: CASRTGNYEQYF. CDR3 nucleotide sequence: TGTGCCTCACGGACAGGGAACTACGAGCAGTACTTC.

This chain links TRBV19 with TRBJ1-2, with D possibly being TRBD1 (5 bases). V gave up 5 bases and J gave up 5 bases, with 12 bases separating them. CDR3 length: 13 amino acids. Germline CDR1 and CDR2: LNHDA and SQIVND (reference sequence). CDR3 sequence (DNA): TGTGCCAGTAGTCTGGGGGGTGTATATGGCTACACCTTC. Protein sequence: CASSLGGVYGYTF.